Listed below are T cell receptor beta chains from one sample, sequenced in a study of lymphopenia after photon versus proton radiotherapy. Here immunoSEQ multiplex PCR was the method, and the copy in TCRdb shows in-frame clones only, minus some. The table lists 40,000 or so clones, roughly 92% of them singletons. Sequencing was performed on peripheral blood, taken from a patient treated with photon-based radiotherapy. Receptor source: a man in his 60s with cholangiocarcinoma. The CDR3 runs from the conserved cysteine through the conserved F or W. The D gene is left open where the match is weak. Only part of the rows carry a size: once, few, many, or a class if the clone is expanded.

J gene,clone size,D gene,V gene,CDR3 DNA,CDR3 protein
TRBJ2-5,few,.,TRBV6-5,TGTGCCAGCAGTCCTCAACAGCGTCGCGAGACCCAGTACTTC,CASSPQQRRETQYF
TRBJ2-1,.,.,TRBV10-3,TGTGCCATCAGTGAGTCGGGAACGCGGGCCTACAATGAGCAGTTCTTC,CAISESGTRAYNEQFF
TRBJ2-7,.,.,TRBV11-2,TGTGCCAGCAGCTTATTGGTGTCAAGCCCCTACGAGCAGTACTTC,CASSLLVSSPYEQYF
TRBJ1-2,.,.,TRBV9,TGTGCCAGCAGCGTAGCACAGGACTATGGCTACACCTTC,CASSVAQDYGYTF
TRBJ2-3,.,TRBD2,TRBV2,TGTGCCAGCAGTGAAGCAGGCGGGACTAGCGGGGGGGCCGGAGATACGCAGTATTTT,CASSEAGGTSGGAGDTQYF
TRBJ1-5,.,.,TRBV21-1,TGTGCCAGCAGCAACCGAGGGGGGCCCCAGCATTTT,CASSNRGGPQHF
TRBJ1-6,.,.,TRBV19,TGTGCCAGTAGTATAGGGGAGTGGAATTCACCCCTCCACTTT,CASSIGEWNSPLHF
TRBJ1-2,.,.,TRBV6-6,TGTGCCAGCAGTCCGAACAGGGTGTGGGGCTACACCTTC,CASSPNRVWGYTF
TRBJ2-5,.,.,TRBV5-1,TGCGCCAGCAGCTTGGTGATTGCACAAGAGACCCAGTACTTC,CASSLVIAQETQYF
TRBJ1-2,.,.,TRBV7-9,TGTGCCAGCAGCTTGCTCCTCCGGGACACTAATGGCTACACCTTC,CASSLLLRDTNGYTF
TRBJ2-5,.,.,TRBV19,TGTGCCAGTAGTATGGTAGGGAATGAACTCGGAGAGACCCAGTACTTC,CASSMVGNELGETQYF
TRBJ1-1,.,.,TRBV10-1,TGCGCCAGCAGTGTTTTGCCTCGAGAAGCTTTCTTT,CASSVLPREAFF
TRBJ2-3,.,TRBD2,TRBV5-1,TGCGCCAGCAGCGGGACTAGCGGGCGCACAGATACGCAGTATTTT,CASSGTSGRTDTQYF
TRBJ2-7,.,.,TRBV7-2,TGTGCCAGCAGCTTCCGTACTAGTGGCTACGAGCAGTACTTC,CASSFRTSGYEQYF
TRBJ2-1,.,.,TRBV13,TGTGCCAGCAGCCCTTATCCGAGGGGGGCTCCATACAATGAGCAGTTCTTC,CASSPYPRGAPYNEQFF
TRBJ2-5,.,.,TRBV28,TGTGCCAGCGAATCTGGGGGGGGGCTAGGATCACTGTACCAAGAGACCCAGTACTTC,CASESGGGLGSLYQETQYF
TRBJ2-1,.,.,TRBV10-3,TGTGCCATCAGTGAGTATGCGACTGGTTACAATGAGCAGTTCTTC,CAISEYATGYNEQFF
TRBJ2-3,.,.,TRBV19,TGTGCCAGTAGAGGAGCGGGCGCTAGCACAGATACGCAGTATTTT,CASRGAGASTDTQYF
TRBJ2-7,.,TRBD1,TRBV5-8,TGTGCCAGCCAGGACAGGTTTATGTCCTACGAGCAGTACTTC,CASQDRFMSYEQYF
TRBJ2-1,.,.,TRBV15,TGTGCCACCAGCACCTCCCTAGTGGGGACCCTAGGGAATGAGCAGTTCTTC,CATSTSLVGTLGNEQFF
TRBJ2-5,.,.,TRBV28,TGTGCCAGCTCGCCTGGTGGGGCCCAAGAGACCCAGTACTTC,CASSPGGAQETQYF
TRBJ2-7,.,TRBD2,TRBV28,TGTGCCAGCCCCCCCAGCAGACTAGCGGGCGAGGTGGGCTACGAGCAGTACTTC,CASPPSRLAGEVGYEQYF
TRBJ2-7,.,.,TRBV5-1,TGCGCCAGCAGCACGGGGGACTTCCCGTCCTACGAGCAGTACTTC,CASSTGDFPSYEQYF
TRBJ1-2,once,.,TRBV6-1,TGTGCCAGCAGCATCTATGGCTACACCTTC,CASSIYGYTF
TRBJ2-3,once,TRBD2,TRBV16,TGTGCCAGCAGCCAATCCGGGGGGGGCGGAACAGATACGCAGTATTTT,CASSQSGGGGTDTQYF
TRBJ2-2,.,.,TRBV6-5,TGTGCCAGCAGTTTCGGTCTAGTTCGTACCACCGGGGAGCTGTTTTTT,CASSFGLVRTTGELFF
TRBJ1-1,.,.,TRBV11-2,TGTGCCAGCAGCTTGTACGGGGGGACTGAAGCTTTCTTT,CASSLYGGTEAFF
TRBJ1-5,.,.,TRBV6-1,TGTGCCAGCAGTGAGGGGCCGGTTGACGGTCAGCCCCAGCATTTT,CASSEGPVDGQPQHF
TRBJ2-5,once,.,TRBV10-3,TGTGCCATCAGTGACGGCCAAGAGACCCAGTACTTC,CAISDGQETQYF
TRBJ2-3,.,TRBD2,TRBV9,TGTGCCAGCAGCTTGAGCGGGAACACAGATACGCAGTATTTT,CASSLSGNTDTQYF
TRBJ2-7,.,.,TRBV19,TGTGCCAGTTCTCGACAGGCCCTCTCCTACGAGCAGTACTTC,CASSRQALSYEQYF
TRBJ1-5,.,.,TRBV16,TGTGCCAGCAGCCAATCCCGGGGGCTTCAGCCCCAGCATTTT,CASSQSRGLQPQHF
TRBJ1-1,.,.,TRBV27,TGTGCCAGCAGTGTCTGGGGGGGCACTGAAGCTTTCTTT,CASSVWGGTEAFF
TRBJ1-3,few,.,TRBV7-9,TGTGCCAGCAGCTTAGCAGCACAGGGATCTGGAAACACCATATATTTT,CASSLAAQGSGNTIYF
TRBJ2-7,.,.,TRBV5-1,TGCGCCAGCAGCTCACAGGGAACCTACGAGCAGTACTTC,CASSSQGTYEQYF
TRBJ2-5,.,.,TRBV19,TGTGCCAGTAGTCCTCGACTAGACGAGACCCAGTACTTC,CASSPRLDETQYF
TRBJ1-1,.,TRBD1,TRBV10-1,TGCGCCAGCAGTGAAAGGGACAGGGGCCCTCTCACTGAAGCTTTCTTT,CASSERDRGPLTEAFF
TRBJ2-6,.,.,TRBV5-1,TGCGCCAGCAGCTTGGGTCCCGGCGGCTCTGGGGCCAACGTCCTGACTTTC,CASSLGPGGSGANVLTF
TRBJ2-6,.,.,TRBV5-4,TGTGCCAGCAGCAGGGCCGGGTTCTCTGGGGCCAACGTCCTGACTTTC,CASSRAGFSGANVLTF
TRBJ2-2,.,.,TRBV6-1,TGTGCCAGCATCGAGTTCGCGAACACCGGGGAGCTGTTTTTT,CASIEFANTGELFF
TRBJ2-7,.,.,TRBV4-1,TGCGCCAGCTTCGACAGTGAAACCTACGAGCAGTACTTC,CASFDSETYEQYF
TRBJ2-3,once,.,TRBV28,TGTGCCAGCAGGACCCGGGACTTAGACACAGATACGCAGTATTTT,CASRTRDLDTDTQYF
TRBJ2-7,.,TRBD1,TRBV28,TGTGCCAGCAGTTTAACCGAGACAGGGTACGAGCAGTACTTC,CASSLTETGYEQYF
TRBJ1-4,.,.,TRBV28,TGTGCCAGCAGCCCCTCTCCTCGCAATGAAAAACTGTTTTTT,CASSPSPRNEKLFF
TRBJ2-1,once,.,TRBV20-1,TGCAGTGCTCCCGGGACTCGGCAGTTCTTC,CSAPGTRQFF
TRBJ2-5,once,.,TRBV6-5,TGTGCCAGCAGACTAGGAAATCAAGAGACCCAGTACTTC,CASRLGNQETQYF
TRBJ2-3,few,TRBD1,TRBV19,TGTGCCAGTAGGAGGGACAGGGAAGATACGCAGTATTTT,CASRRDREDTQYF
TRBJ2-2,.,.,TRBV4-3,TGCGCCAGCAGCCAAGGGTTAAGGCCCGGGGAGCTGTTTTTT,CASSQGLRPGELFF
TRBJ1-3,once,.,TRBV18,TGTGCCAGCTCACCCAGGGACAACACTGGAAACACCATATATTTT,CASSPRDNTGNTIYF
TRBJ2-3,.,.,TRBV9,TGTGCCAGCAGCGTAGTGGGAGCGACAGATACGCAGTATTTT,CASSVVGATDTQYF
TRBJ2-2,few,.,TRBV6-5,TGTGCCAGCAGTTACCAACAGGGGAACACCGGGGAGCTGTTTTTT,CASSYQQGNTGELFF
TRBJ1-2,.,.,TRBV27,TGTGCCAGCAGTTTATCGGCAGGGCGGGACTATGGCTACACCTTC,CASSLSAGRDYGYTF
TRBJ2-1,.,.,TRBV5-4,TGTGCCAGCAGTCGCACCCGACAGGCCAATGAGCAGTTCTTC,CASSRTRQANEQFF
TRBJ2-1,.,TRBD1,TRBV7-3,TGTGCCAGCAGCTTCGACAGGGGCGAATACAATGAGCAGTTCTTC,CASSFDRGEYNEQFF
TRBJ2-1,.,TRBD1,TRBV7-7,TGTGCTAGCAGCTCCGGGCAGGGGGCCTACAATGAGCAGTTCTTC,CASSSGQGAYNEQFF
TRBJ2-1,.,.,TRBV6-6,TGTGCCAGCAGTTACTCGGTTCCGAGTCATGAGCAGTTCTTC,CASSYSVPSHEQFF
TRBJ1-6,few,TRBD1,TRBV28,TGTGCCAGCATGGGACAGGGTAATTCACCCCTCCACTTT,CASMGQGNSPLHF